This TCR beta chain is drawn from a study of blood T cell dynamics during melanoma immunotherapy. TCRdb's table, derived via immunoSEQ multiplex PCR, lists solely in-frame clones and lacks some. Among thousands of clones listed, 92% were seen once. Germline V gene lookup returns CDR1 SEHNR and CDR2 FQNEAQ (reference sequence). Losses at the gene ends were 5 bases for V and 4 bases for J; bases not matched to a gene: 7. The CDR3 length is 14 residues. Time point here: pre-treatment baseline. Sequenced material: effector memory CD8+ T cells from blood, taken from a patient treated with checkpoint blockade. The sequence came from a human donor with melanoma. The chain uses TRBV7-9 and TRBJ2-7, with 8 bases lining up with TRBD2. The DNA for the CDR3 is TGTGCCAGCAGCACTAGCGGAGCAGTATACGAGCAGTACTTC. Translated, it gives CASSTSGAVYEQYF.